Following are 27 T cell receptor beta chains from one sample sequenced in a study of T cells in Graves' hyperthyroidism and ophthalmopathy. Amplification of TCR beta CDR3 regions used RNA as the template. HTBI primers were used for first-round RT-PCR of the TCR CDR3. TCRdb independently ran MiXCR on the multiplex PCR reads; one entry per CDR3 protein. The data show over 250,000 distinct CDR3 sequences, 17% seen once. Sample: blood. These receptors all come from a woman aged 55-69 years with Graves' ophthalmopathy.

This clonotype came up a few times. This chain joins TRBV5-1 and TRBJ2-6; D remains ambiguous. The V end lost 0 bases, the J end lost 0 bases, and 16 bases lay between the germline ends. In germline, CDR1 is SGHRS, CDR2 YFSETQ. This CDR3 region has 19 residues. The DNA of the CDR3 is TGCGCCAGCAGCTTGGCCTTTACAGACCGAAGCTCTGGGGCCAACGTCCTGACTTTC. Its translation is CASSLAFTDRSSGANVLTF.

This chain connects TRBV7-2 to TRBJ2-3; 9 nucleotides agree with TRBD2. Germline V CDR1 and CDR2: SGHTA, FQGNSA. This CDR3 has 17 residues. The V segment lost 0 bases and the J segment 3 bases; nucleotides outside the gene matches: 7. CDR3 bases: TGTGCCAGCAGCTTAGCGCTTGCGGGGGGGCAGACAGATACGCAGTATTTT. Protein sequence: CASSLALAGGQTDTQYF. Based on the CDR3 plus reference TRBV7-2 and TRBJ2-3, the full variable domain is GAGVSQSPSNKVTEKGKDVELRCDPISGHTALYWYRQSLGQGLEFLIYFQGNSAPDKSGLPSDRFSAERTGGSVSTLTIQRTQQEDSAVYLCASSLALAGGQTDTQYFGPGTRLTVL.

The chain has TRBV19 and TRBJ2-7; TRBD1 or TRBD2 may be the D gene (6 bases each). This CDR3 region has 15 residues. The germline V gene has CDR1 LNHDA and CDR2 SQIVND (reference sequence). V lost 0 bases to trimming and J lost 2 bases, with 11 bases between them. The CDR3 sequence is CASSIEWGATYEQYF. The CDR3, as DNA: TGTGCCAGTAGTATAGAGTGGGGGGCGACCTACGAGCAGTACTTC.

This rearrangement joins TRBV6-2 or TRBV6-3 to TRBJ1-1; 8 positions match TRBD1. V shed 5 bases and J 3 bases; nucleotides not matched to a gene: 11. There are 16 residues in the CDR3. Germline lookup yields CDR1 MNHEY and CDR2 SVGEGT. In DNA form, the CDR3 reads TGTGCCAGCAGTAAGGGACAGGTTGGACTCGACACTGAAGCTTTCTTT. Protein product: CASSKGQVGLDTEAFF.

This clonotype has ten or more counts. CDR3 sequence reads: CASSQREANEKLFF. CDR3 coding DNA: TGTGCCAGCAGCCAGAGAGAGGCTAATGAAAAACTGTTTTTT. The chain links TRBV7-2 to TRBJ1-4; no definite D call. Deletions cut 5 bases from V and 3 bases from J, with 10 bases between. Germline CDR1 is SGHTA and CDR2 is FQGNSA. CDR3 length equals 14 residues.

The sample holds many counts of this clonotype. The chain uses TRBV28 and TRBJ2-7; 11 bases line up with TRBD2. The CDR3 runs 16 residues. Germline assignment: CDR1 MDHEN and CDR2 SYDVKM. Trimming cost V 6 bases and J 7 bases; bases outside gene matches: 14. In DNA, the CDR3 is TGTGCCAGCAGGGCCGACCTTAGCGGGAGGGCCGGGGAGCAGTACTTC. It yields the protein CASRADLSGRAGEQYF.

Remarks on this clonotype: This could be a read error, since a much larger clone is one nucleotide away. The V gene is TRBV7-9, the J gene TRBJ1-2; no clear D gene. Germline CDR1 and CDR2: SEHNR and FQNEAQ (reference sequence). This CDR3 has 11 amino acids. V gave up 6 bases and J gave up 5 bases, with 7 bases separating them. The CDR3 DNA reads TGTGCCAGCAGACGAATGTATGGCTACACCTTC. Translating it yields CASRRMYGYTF. The complete variable domain, with remaining parts taken from reference TRBV7-9 and TRBJ1-2, reads DTGVSQNPRHKITKRGQNVTFRCDPISEHNRLYWYRQTLGQGPEFLTYFQNEAQLEKSRLLSDRFSAERPKGSFSTLEIQRTEQGDSAMYLCASRRMYGYTFGSGTRLTVV.

About this clonotype itself: Given a much more abundant clone one base away, this may be a read error. This rearrangement joins TRBV6-9 to TRBJ2-7, with D hard to call. Per the germline V gene, CDR1 is MNHGY and CDR2 is SVAAGI. V was shortened by 4 bases and J by 3 bases, with 16 bases between the two germline ends. The CDR3 is 15 amino acids. CDR3 protein: CASSFNAETIYEQYF. CDR3 bases: TGTGCCAGCAGTTTCAATGCCGAGACAATCTACGAGCAGTACTTC.

This clonotype was found many times. The chain combines TRBV10-3 with TRBJ1-2; D may be TRBD1 (5 bases). Per the germline V gene, CDR1 is ENHRY and CDR2 is SYGVKD. Trimming stripped 3 bases from V and 4 bases from J, with 18 bases between. The CDR3 spans 16 residues. CDR3 amino acids: CAISDPDEGKIYGYTF. The CDR3 nucleotides read TGTGCCATCAGTGACCCAGACGAGGGGAAGATCTATGGCTACACCTTC.

This clonotype occurred many times. The chain joins TRBV7-2 to TRBJ1-2, with TRBD1 matching over 9 bases. This CDR3 has 16 residues. J was trimmed by 7 bases and V by 4 bases; bases with no gene match: 13. Germline V gene lookup returns CDR1 SGHTA and CDR2 FQGNSA. The DNA of the CDR3 is TGTGCCAGCAGCTACGGGGCGAACAGGGGGCAAAGTGGCTACACCTTC. It translates to CASSYGANRGQSGYTF.

This clonotype was recorded many times. V gene TRBV7-3 combines with J gene TRBJ2-3; 7 bases are a match to TRBD2. CDR1 and CDR2 from the germline V gene are SGHTA and FQGTGA. There are 18 residues in the CDR3. The trim removed 5 bases at V and 4 bases at J, leaving 18 bases unmatched. The DNA for the CDR3 is TGTGCCAGCAGCCCAACCGTGCCTGGCGGGAGTTTGGCAGATACGCAGTATTTT. It translates to CASSPTVPGGSLADTQYF.

This clonotype appeared many times. V usage is TRBV3-1 and J usage is TRBJ1-2, with TRBD1 matching over 9 bases. The CDR3 length is 17 residues. V shed 4 bases, J shed 5 bases, and the junction held 14 bases outside the gene matches. Looked up from germline, CDR1 is LGHDT and CDR2 is YNNKEL (reference sequence). CDR3 in amino acids: CASSLMYRDRVGYGYTF. The CDR3 nucleotides are TGTGCCAGCAGCCTAATGTACCGGGACAGGGTCGGGTATGGCTACACCTTC.

The rearrangement joins TRBV12-3 or TRBV12-4 to TRBJ2-3; 8 bases match TRBD2. The CDR3 is made up of 12 amino acids. V shed 8 bases and J 6 bases; nucleotides not matched to a gene: 4. The CDR3 protein is CASRGGWDTQYF. CDR3 DNA: TGTGCCAGCCGGGGGGGCTGGGATACGCAGTATTTT.

This clonotype has ten or more counts. This chain links TRBV12-3 or TRBV12-4 with TRBJ2-2, with TRBD1 identical over 7 bases. V lost 6 bases to trimming and J lost 5 bases; unmatched junction nucleotides: 9. The CDR3 is 15 amino acids. CDR3 sequence: CASRSGGQRTGELFF. DNA of the CDR3: TGTGCCAGCAGATCAGGGGGACAGCGAACCGGGGAGCTGTTTTTT.

This clonotype was picked up a small number of times. V and J are TRBV18 and TRBJ1-6; D uncertain. V lost 1 base and J 10 bases, leaving 11 bases between the germline ends. The CDR3 loop spans 14 amino acids. The germline gives CDR1 KGHSH, CDR2 LQKENI. The CDR3 loop reads CASSPRGGLSPLHF. DNA for the CDR3: TGTGCCAGCTCACCACGGGGAGGGCTCTCACCCCTCCACTTT.

The chain uses TRBV11-2 and TRBJ1-3; no firm D call. Trimming shortened V by 4 bases and J by 0 bases, and 7 bases separated the two germline ends. This CDR3 comprises 14 residues. CDR1 and CDR2 from the germline V gene are SGHAT and FQNNGV. The CDR3 DNA is TGTGCCAGCAGCTCCTCAAGCTCTGGAAACACCATATATTTT. Translating gives CASSSSSSGNTIYF.

In its sample, this clonotype was seen a few times. The chain links TRBV6-1 to TRBJ2-3; TRBD1 matches at 9 bases. The CDR3 consists of 17 residues. The trim removed 1 base at V and 0 bases at J, leaving 5 bases unmatched. The germline V gene has CDR1 MNHNS and CDR2 SASEGT. The CDR3 nucleotides read TGTGCCAGCAGTGAAGTGAGGACAGGGGCTAGCACAGATACGCAGTATTTT. As protein: CASSEVRTGASTDTQYF.

Many counts were recorded for this clonotype. This chain links TRBV7-2 with TRBJ2-3; D gene uncertain. With 4 bases removed from V and 0 bases from J, the gap between germline ends came to 11 bases. This CDR3 comprises 15 residues. Germline V gene sequence: CDR1 SGHTA, CDR2 FQGNSA. CDR3 loop: CASSSARASTDTQYF. In DNA, the CDR3 is TGTGCCAGCAGCTCGGCGCGCGCTAGCACAGATACGCAGTATTTT.

The DNA for the CDR3 is TGTGCCAGCAGCTTATCCGGAGGAAAACTGTTTTTT. Encoded protein: CASSLSGGKLFF. The chain is built from TRBV7-2 and TRBJ1-4; D gene uncertain. The V end was cut by 2 bases, the J end by 10 bases, with 8 bases between. The germline V gene has CDR1 SGHTA and CDR2 FQGNSA. There are 12 residues in the CDR3.

The gene calls are TRBV6-1 and TRBJ2-5; 9 nucleotides align to TRBD1. The V segment lost 5 bases and the J segment 6 bases; nucleotides outside the gene matches: 10. Germline V gene sequence: CDR1 MNHNS, CDR2 SASEGT. The CDR3 runs 15 residues. The CDR3 bases are TGTGCCAGCAGTTTTGGACAGGGGTATACAAAGACCCAGTACTTC. Residues: CASSFGQGYTKTQYF.

This clonotype has ten or more counts. The chain employs TRBV2 and TRBJ2-5; D gene uncertain. Trimming pared 4 bases from V and 3 bases from J, leaving 9 bases between. Germline V gene sequence: CDR1 SNHLY, CDR2 FYNNEI. The CDR3 is 13 amino acids. The CDR3 DNA reads as TGTGCCAGCAGTGTGACCAGAGAAGAGACCCAGTACTTC. Protein: CASSVTREETQYF. The complete variable domain, with remaining parts taken from reference TRBV2 and TRBJ2-5, reads EPEVTQTPSHQVTQMGQEVILRCVPISNHLYFYWYRQILGQKVEFLVSFYNNEISEKSEIFDDQFSVERPDGSNFTLKIRSTKLEDSAMYFCASSVTREETQYFGPGTRLLVL.

This sequence joins TRBV3-1 and TRBJ1-2; D not certain. The CDR3 is 13 residues long. Germline V gene data show CDR1 as LGHDT and CDR2 as YNNKEL (reference sequence). The V and J ends lost 0 bases and 4 bases respectively, with 6 bases between them. The CDR3 sequence is CASSQEGFYGYTF. For the CDR3, the DNA is TGTGCCAGCAGCCAAGAGGGTTTCTATGGCTACACCTTC.

This clonotype occurred many times. This rearrangement joins TRBV6-1 to TRBJ1-2, with 7 positions matching TRBD1. Germline CDR1 and CDR2: MNHNS and SASEGT. The ends lost 5 bases at V and 4 bases at J; junction bases unmatched: 10. This CDR3 is built from 15 residues. CDR3 nucleotide sequence: TGTGCCAGCAGTCGCCGTAATGACAGGGCCTATGGCTACACCTTC. Its protein is CASSRRNDRAYGYTF.

The chain combines TRBV13 with TRBJ1-2; the D gene is possibly TRBD1 (5 bases). V was trimmed by 0 bases and J by 12 bases, leaving 14 bases between them. The CDR3 is made up of 13 amino acids. Germline-derived CDR1 and CDR2 are PRHDT and FYEKMQ (reference sequence). In DNA form, the CDR3 reads TGTGCCAGCAGCTTAGGCTACGGCCCGGACAACACCTTC. It encodes CASSLGYGPDNTF. Variable domain in full (rest from reference TRBV13 and TRBJ1-2): AAGVIQSPRHLIKEKRETATLKCYPIPRHDTVYWYQQGPGQDPQFLISFYEKMQSDKGSIPDRFSAQQFSDYHSELNMSSLELGDSALYFCASSLGYGPDNTFGSGTRLTVV.

This clonotype has ten or more counts. This chain joins TRBV7-2 and TRBJ2-1; 9 bases match TRBD1. From germline, CDR1 is SGHTA and CDR2 FQGNSA. The trim removed 8 bases at V and 7 bases at J, leaving 12 bases unmatched. The CDR3 is 15 residues long. The CDR3 is CASLEGDRGRNEQFF. The CDR3 DNA reads TGTGCCAGCCTGGAAGGAGACAGGGGGAGAAATGAGCAGTTCTTC.

This chain connects TRBV7-2 to TRBJ1-2; no clear D. Trimming removed 1 base at V and 0 bases at J, with 12 bases between. In germline, CDR1 is SGHTA, CDR2 FQGNSA. The CDR3 totals 16 residues. CDR3 coding DNA: TGTGCCAGCAGCTTAGTCGGTACGGGTGCTAACTATGGCTACACCTTC. It yields the protein CASSLVGTGANYGYTF. Based on the CDR3 plus reference TRBV7-2 and TRBJ1-2, the full variable domain is GAGVSQSPSNKVTEKGKDVELRCDPISGHTALYWYRQSLGQGLEFLIYFQGNSAPDKSGLPSDRFSAERTGGSVSTLTIQRTQQEDSAVYLCASSLVGTGANYGYTFGSGTRLTVV.

This clonotype was detected many times. This chain links TRBV2 with TRBJ1-2, with D unclear. Trimming removed 6 bases from V and 3 bases from J, with 11 bases in between. Per the germline V gene, CDR1 is SNHLY and CDR2 is FYNNEI. The CDR3 has 13 residues. CDR3 sequence: CASRTGFYYGYTF. The CDR3 DNA reads as TGTGCCAGCAGGACTGGGTTTTACTATGGCTACACCTTC.